The rows below give T cell receptor beta chains drawn from one sample of a study of blood T cell repertoires in COVID-19. Assay used: immunoSEQ multiplex PCR; TCRdb lists only in-frame clones, some missing. The sample comprises a few hundred thousand clones, over 65% of which are singletons, and 3% to 4% rests with the top ten. Sequenced sample: PBMCs or T cells enriched from blood (not recorded which). The receptors here all came from a woman aged 55-69 years who had recovered from COVID-19. Each CDR3 is given with its conserved first and last residue. The order of the fields is clone size, V gene, J gene, D gene, CDR3 protein, CDR3 DNA. A D gene is named only where the DNA matches it firmly. Rows give clone size only sometimes, using once, few, many, or a class for an expanded clone.

.	TRBV7-2	TRBJ1-1	TRBD1	CASRTGPKTEAFF	TGTGCCAGCAGGACAGGGCCTAAAACTGAAGCTTTCTTT
.	TRBV7-9	TRBJ2-7	TRBD2	CASSPVAGSYEQYF	TGTGCCAGCAGCCCCGTAGCGGGTTCCTACGAGCAGTACTTC
few	TRBV7-8	TRBJ1-6	.	CASSPGGGSGSPLHF	TGTGCCAGCAGCCCCGGTGGAGGGTCAGGTTCACCCCTCCACTTT
.	TRBV7-3	TRBJ2-3	.	CASSLELSGTDTQYF	TGTGCCAGCAGCTTAGAGCTTTCGGGCACAGATACGCAGTATTTT
.	TRBV29-1	TRBJ1-3	.	CSVGVDTSSGNTIYF	TGCAGCGTTGGGGTAGACACCAGCTCTGGAAACACCATATATTTT
.	TRBV15	TRBJ2-1	TRBD2	CATSSGGLVLEQFF	TGTGCCACCTCAAGCGGGGGGCTAGTTCTTGAGCAGTTCTTC
.	TRBV5-6	TRBJ1-3	.	CASSRAEVNTIYF	TGTGCCAGCAGCCGGGCGGAGGTAAACACCATATATTTT
once	TRBV29-1	TRBJ2-3	TRBD1	CSVVLGDRDTTDTQYF	TGCAGCGTTGTACTTGGGGACAGGGACACCACAGATACGCAGTATTTT
.	TRBV11-2	TRBJ2-7	TRBD2	CASSLAGGTYEQYF	TGTGCCAGCAGCTTAGCCGGGGGGACCTACGAGCAGTACTTC
.	TRBV5-5	TRBJ2-1	TRBD2	CASSLVSGGYNEQFF	TGTGCCAGCAGCTTGGTTAGCGGGGGATACAATGAGCAGTTCTTC
.	TRBV10-2	TRBJ1-1	TRBD1	CASSERDRGAFF	TGCGCCAGCAGTGAGAGGGACAGGGGAGCTTTCTTT
.	TRBV5-6	TRBJ2-7	TRBD1	CASSRLTGVYEQYF	TGTGCCAGCAGCCGCCTCACAGGGGTCTACGAGCAGTACTTC
.	TRBV2	TRBJ1-3	.	CASSGYGGPGNTIYF	TGTGCCAGCAGCGGTTATGGAGGGCCGGGGAACACCATATATTTT
.	TRBV5-1	TRBJ2-3	.	CASSLARLADYTDTQYF	TGCGCCAGCAGCTTGGCCCGCCTAGCAGATTACACAGATACGCAGTATTTT
.	TRBV15	TRBJ1-3	.	CATSRDPTVVGNTIYF	TGTGCCACCAGCAGAGATCCGACAGTGGTTGGAAACACCATATATTTT
.	TRBV29-1	TRBJ1-6	.	CSVAQGEGNSPLHF	TGCAGCGTCGCACAGGGTGAAGGGAATTCACCCCTCCACTTT
.	TRBV2	TRBJ1-2	TRBD1	CASSQTGSDYGYTF	TGTGCCAGCAGTCAGACAGGGTCGGACTATGGCTACACCTTC
.	TRBV9	TRBJ2-1	TRBD2	CASSAGTSFYEQFF	TGTGCCAGCAGCGCCGGGACTAGCTTCTATGAGCAGTTCTTC
.	TRBV19	TRBJ1-2	.	CASSTSDRPGYTF	TGTGCCAGTAGTACGTCAGACAGGCCGGGCTACACCTTC
.	TRBV5-1	TRBJ2-6	.	CASSLTSSGANVLTF	TGCGCCAGCAGCTTAACGAGTTCTGGGGCCAACGTCCTGACTTTC
.	TRBV19	TRBJ2-1	TRBD1	CASWDRYTYNEQFF	TGTGCCAGCTGGGACAGATACACATACAATGAGCAGTTCTTC
.	TRBV6-6	TRBJ2-5	TRBD1	CASNPLQGAMETQYF	TGTGCCAGCAACCCACTACAGGGGGCCATGGAGACCCAGTACTTC
.	TRBV3-1/TRBV3-2	TRBJ2-1	.	CASSQDQGYNEQFF	TGTGCCAGCAGCCAGGACCAGGGTTACAATGAGCAGTTCTTC
.	TRBV6-1	TRBJ2-5	.	CASSEPGVETQYF	TGTGCCAGCAGTGAGCCGGGGGTGGAGACCCAGTACTTC
.	TRBV12-5	TRBJ2-7	.	CASGLHTSYEQYF	TGTGCTAGTGGTTTGCACACCTCCTACGAGCAGTACTTC
.	TRBV2	TRBJ2-3	TRBD2	CASSVIGGLDTQYF	TGTGCCAGCAGTGTCATCGGGGGGTTGGATACGCAGTATTTT
.	TRBV4-1	TRBJ2-1	TRBD2	CASSQGRLAGNEQFF	TGCGCCAGCAGCCAAGGTAGACTAGCGGGCAATGAGCAGTTCTTC